The 5 T cell receptor beta chains presented below share a single source sample, sequenced in a study of post-analysis software for immune sequencing data (dated by TCRdb to the mid-2010s). Results the study describes overall, beyond this receptor: Patients showed significantly higher frequencies than controls for a handful of TRBV segments, among them TRBV5-6, TRBV5-1 and TRBV20-1.

The antigens these receptors bind are not known. Libraries were made using PCR. Sequencer: Illumina HiSeq 2500. To reduce PCR and sequencing biases, unique molecular identifiers were built into the TCR beta cDNA libraries. TCRdb reanalyzed the raw reads on its own, using fastp at Q25 for trimming and MiXCR for clone calling, and kept in-frame beta chains. Rows are combined by CDR3 protein, so each entry shows the most common genes and DNA. This sample is represented by 650,000 to 850,000 distinct CDR3 sequences; about half of them were singletons. Around 4.7% of the sample is in the top ten clones. Sequenced: blood. These receptors were collected from a girl aged 10-17 years with multiple sclerosis.

The chain has TRBV12-3 or TRBV12-4 and TRBJ1-4; TRBD1 might be the D (5 bases). V dropped 6 bases and J dropped 5 bases, with 16 bases sitting between them. This CDR3 has 15 residues. The CDR3 spells CASSDTGTVNEKLFF. CDR3 coding DNA: TGTGCCAGCAGCGATACCGGGACCGTGAATGAAAAACTGTTTTTT.

This rearrangement joins TRBV18 to TRBJ2-5, with no clear D. V was cut by 2 bases and J by 11 bases, with 15 bases left in between. Germline assignment: CDR1 KGHSH and CDR2 LQKENI. The CDR3 covers 13 residues. CDR3 protein: CASSPWVTNEQYF. As DNA, the CDR3 is TGTGCCAGCTCACCATGGGTCACTAATGAGCAGTACTTC.

The CDR3 region has the DNA TGTGCCACCAGTGATGGGGCCATGGAGTTCTTC. Translation gives CATSDGAMEFF. V and J are TRBV24-1 and TRBJ2-1; D possibly corresponds to TRBD1 (5 bases). V lost 3 bases, J lost 14 bases, and 10 bases lay in between. The CDR3 has 11 amino acids. From germline, CDR1 is KGHDR and CDR2 SFDVKD.

The V and J genes are TRBV5-5 and TRBJ2-6; D remains ambiguous. Trimming pared 3 bases from V and 1 base from J, leaving 11 bases between. Germline CDR1 reads SGHKS; CDR2 reads YYEKEE (reference sequence). This CDR3 is 16 amino acids long. This CDR3 reads CASSSDPWSGANVLTF. The DNA for the CDR3 is TGTGCCAGCAGCTCGGACCCATGGTCTGGGGCCAACGTCCTGACTTTC.

V is TRBV10-3 and J is TRBJ2-7, with TRBD2 identical over 12 bases. The last part of the DNA fits TRBJ2-4 better; the J call may be wrong. Germline V gene data show CDR1 as ENHRY and CDR2 as SYGVKD. This CDR3 is 17 amino acids long. CDR3 in amino acids: CAISEAGTSGRGNIQYF. DNA for the CDR3: TGTGCCATCAGTGAGGCTGGGACTAGCGGGCGGGGAAACATTCAGTACTTC.